These T cell receptor beta chains were read from a single sample in a study of identical twins. TCRdb re-called the 5' RACE reads with MiXCR, one entry per CDR3 protein. The sample lists about 330,000 distinct CDR3 sequences, around 12% occurring once. These records were also assigned to another study, of yellow fever vaccine responses in identical twins.

The source material was CD8+ T cells sorted from blood. Receptor source: a young woman in good health. Both conserved end residues are part of each CDR3. D genes are given only for firm matches. Clone size appears in some rows only: once, few, many, or a class for an expanded clone.

V gene	D gene	J gene	clone size	CDR3 DNA	CDR3 protein
TRBV5-1	.	TRBJ1-1	many	TGCGCCAGCAGCCCGGACGGGGCTGAAGCTTTCTTT	CASSPDGAEAFF
TRBV4-1	.	TRBJ2-7	few	TGCGCCAGCAGCCTCAATTCCAGGGTAAAATACGAGCAGTACTTC	CASSLNSRVKYEQYF
TRBV15	.	TRBJ2-7	many	TGTGCCACCAGCAGAGTAACTAGCCACCTAACAGGGGTCTACGAGCAGTACTTC	CATSRVTSHLTGVYEQYF
TRBV11-1	TRBD2	TRBJ2-3	.	TGTGCCAGCAGCCCCAAATTACTAGCGGGGGCCACGACCCACACAGATACGCAGTATTTT	CASSPKLLAGATTHTDTQYF
TRBV29-1	TRBD2	TRBJ2-5	many	TGCAGCGTTGAAGATACATTTCCTAGCGGGCCCCAGGAAGAGACCCAGTACTTC	CSVEDTFPSGPQEETQYF
TRBV6-5	TRBD2	TRBJ2-1	few	TGTGCCAGCAGTACTAGCGGGGGCACTAATGAGCAGTTCTTC	CASSTSGGTNEQFF
TRBV7-2	TRBD1	TRBJ2-6	few	TGTGCCAGCAGCTTAGTGCCCCCGGGCCCGAGACAGGGACCTCTCTCTGGGGCCAACGTCCTGACTTTC	CASSLVPPGPRQGPLSGANVLTF
TRBV7-8	.	TRBJ2-1	.	TGTGCCAGCAGCTTCACCGGGCTGAATGAGCAGTTCTTC	CASSFTGLNEQFF
TRBV18	.	TRBJ2-7	.	TGTGCCAGCTCCCAAGGACCTTTCTCCTACGAGCAGTACTTC	CASSQGPFSYEQYF
TRBV11-2	.	TRBJ1-6	few	TGTGCCAGCAGCTTAGTTCTTGGGGCCCTCCACTTT	CASSLVLGALHF
TRBV20-1	TRBD1	TRBJ1-1	.	TGCAGTGCGGGACAGACGGTTTTGGCTGAAGCTTTCTTT	CSAGQTVLAEAFF
TRBV7-6	TRBD1	TRBJ2-7	few	TGTGCCAGCAGCCTGGGGACAGAGGTACGAGTACAGTACTTC	CASSLGTEVRVQYF
TRBV7-9	.	TRBJ1-1	many	TGTGCCAGCAGCTTAGCAGGGGCCGCCCGGAACACTGAAGCTTTCTTT	CASSLAGAARNTEAFF
TRBV28	.	TRBJ1-1	.	TGTGCCAGCAGTGCCCCCCCGGGGGCGAAGACTGAAGCTTTCTTT	CASSAPPGAKTEAFF
TRBV12-3/TRBV12-4	.	TRBJ2-2	many	TGTGCCAGCACCCCGCTCGAGCGCAGGAACACCGGGGAGCTGTTTTTT	CASTPLERRNTGELFF
TRBV6-5	.	TRBJ1-1	few	TGTGCCAGCAGTTATGAAAAAAACACTGAAGCTTTCTTT	CASSYEKNTEAFF